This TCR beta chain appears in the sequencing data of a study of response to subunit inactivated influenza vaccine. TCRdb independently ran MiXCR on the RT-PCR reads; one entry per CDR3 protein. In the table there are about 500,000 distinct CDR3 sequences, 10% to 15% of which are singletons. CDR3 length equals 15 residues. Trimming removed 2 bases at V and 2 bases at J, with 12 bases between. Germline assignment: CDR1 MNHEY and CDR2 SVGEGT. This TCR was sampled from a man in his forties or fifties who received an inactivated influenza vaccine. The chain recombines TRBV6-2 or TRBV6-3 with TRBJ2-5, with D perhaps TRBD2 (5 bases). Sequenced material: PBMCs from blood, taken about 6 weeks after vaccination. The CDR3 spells CASSYPRRGQETQYF. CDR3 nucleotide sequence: TGTGCCAGCAGTTACCCTCGTCGGGGACAAGAGACCCAGTACTTC.